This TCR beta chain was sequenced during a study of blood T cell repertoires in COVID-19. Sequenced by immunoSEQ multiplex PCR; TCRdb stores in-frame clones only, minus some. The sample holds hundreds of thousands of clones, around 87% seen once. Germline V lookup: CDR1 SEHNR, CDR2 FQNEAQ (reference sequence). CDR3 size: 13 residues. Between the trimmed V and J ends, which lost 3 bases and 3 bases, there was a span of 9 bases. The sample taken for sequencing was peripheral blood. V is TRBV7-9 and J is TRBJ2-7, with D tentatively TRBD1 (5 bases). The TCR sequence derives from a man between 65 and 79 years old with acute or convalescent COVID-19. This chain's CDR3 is CASSLGPYYEQYF. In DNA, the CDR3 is TGTGCCAGCAGCTTGGGGCCTTACTACGAGCAGTACTTC. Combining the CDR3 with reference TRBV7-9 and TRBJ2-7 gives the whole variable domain DTGVSQNPRHKITKRGQNVTFRCDPISEHNRLYWYRQTLGQGPEFLTYFQNEAQLEKSRLLSDRFSAERPKGSFSTLEIQRTEQGDSAMYLCASSLGPYYEQYFGPGTRLTVT.